The clone carrying this T cell receptor beta chain was observed a single time. Its target is not known. From the 5' RACE reads, TCRdb called clonotypes with MiXCR, one entry per CDR3 protein. Of about 690,000 distinct CDR3 sequences listed, roughly 20% were seen once; the top ten hold 4.3%. This CDR3 has 16 amino acids. Germline lookup yields CDR1 SGHRS and CDR2 YFSETQ. Trimming took 3 bases from V and 6 from J, leaving 18 bases between them. The sample originates from a study of identical twins. General study points: Shared out-of-frame alpha sequences (those common to twins) showed excess low generation probability. High-abundance cord blood beta clonotypes had fewer insertions; memory repertoires showed none.

This sample also belongs to another study, concerning T cells expressing NK-cell markers. As that report states: Of CD8+ T cells, about 1.0-8% belonged to dominant NKG2C+ clonotypes in several donors.

Source material: PBMCs. The chain links TRBV5-1 to TRBJ2-2; D remains unclear. The TCR was taken from a young woman in good health. In DNA form, the CDR3 reads TGCGCCAGCAGCTCCCTAGATCTGACATCCCCCGGGGAGCTGTTTTTT. Translated: CASSSLDLTSPGELFF.